This entry lists 6 T cell receptor beta chains sequenced from one sample in a study of PD-L1 blockade in urothelial cancer. As to time point: pretreatment peripheral blood. The assay was immunoSEQ multiplex PCR, and TCRdb's table has in-frame clones only and misses some. Of roughly 47,000 clones listed, 60% to 85% are singletons. Sample: PBMCs, taken around atezolizumab (anti-PD-L1) treatment. Receptors originate from a man in his 70s with urothelial cancer.

This chain joins TRBV7-9 and TRBJ2-7; a possible D gene is TRBD1 (6 bases). CDR3 length equals 14 residues. V was cut by 5 bases and J by 1 base, with 12 bases left in between. The germline gives CDR1 SEHNR, CDR2 FQNEAQ (reference sequence). CDR3 sequence (DNA): TGTGCCAGCAGCATTAGCGACAGGTCCTACGAGCAGTACTTC. Its translation: CASSISDRSYEQYF.

The rearrangement joins TRBV5-8 to TRBJ2-7; D might be TRBD2 (5 bases). The germline V gene encodes CDR1 SGHTS and CDR2 YDEGEE. CDR3 length: 12 amino acids. V shed 3 bases and J shed 3 bases, with 7 bases lying between them. CDR3 sequence reads: CASSYRDYEQYF. CDR3 DNA sequence: TGTGCCAGCAGCTACCGGGACTACGAGCAGTACTTC.

The rearrangement uses TRBV4-2 and TRBJ2-1; D is possibly TRBD2 (5 bases). The CDR3 loop spans 16 amino acids. Looked up from germline, CDR1 is LGHNA and CDR2 is YNFKEQ. V gave up 1 base and J gave up 8 bases, with 18 bases separating them. CDR3 DNA sequence: TGTGCCAGCAGCCAAGGAGGCGACGGGATGATCGATGAGCAGTTCTTC. It yields the protein CASSQGGDGMIDEQFF.

The rearrangement uses TRBV5-1 and TRBJ2-1, with 10 bases identical to TRBD2. This CDR3 region has 14 residues. Germline CDR1 and CDR2: SGHRS and YFSETQ. V shed 7 bases, J shed 9 bases, and the junction held 10 bases outside the gene matches. CDR3 region: CASETPSGRREQFF. The DNA for the CDR3 is TGCGCCAGCGAGACCCCTAGCGGGAGACGTGAGCAGTTCTTC.

This clone was counted only a few times. The rearrangement joins TRBV27 to TRBJ1-2, with D uncertain. Trimming removed 5 bases from V and 1 base from J, with 14 bases in between. The germline gives CDR1 MNHEY, CDR2 SMNVEV (reference sequence). CDR3 length equals 15 residues. The CDR3: CASSTRTDYNYGYTF. CDR3 sequence (DNA): TGTGCCAGCAGTACTCGGACGGACTATAACTATGGCTACACCTTC.

This chain uses TRBV19 with TRBJ1-2; no clear D. The CDR3 is made up of 15 amino acids. Per germline, CDR1 LNHDA and CDR2 SQIVND (reference sequence). V was clipped by 7 bases and J by 0 bases, with 15 bases between them. The CDR3 region is CASTQLDTSNYGYTF. The DNA for the CDR3 is TGTGCCAGTACCCAATTAGACACTTCTAACTATGGCTACACCTTC.